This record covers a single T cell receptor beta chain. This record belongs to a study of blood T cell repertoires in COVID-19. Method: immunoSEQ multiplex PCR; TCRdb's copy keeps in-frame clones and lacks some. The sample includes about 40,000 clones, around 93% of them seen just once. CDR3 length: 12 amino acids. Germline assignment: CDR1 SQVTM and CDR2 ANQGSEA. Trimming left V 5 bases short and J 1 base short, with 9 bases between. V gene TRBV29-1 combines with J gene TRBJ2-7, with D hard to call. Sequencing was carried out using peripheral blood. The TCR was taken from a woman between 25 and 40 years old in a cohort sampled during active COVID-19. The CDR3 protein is CSVSGESYEQYF. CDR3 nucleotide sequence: TGCAGCGTTTCAGGCGAATCCTACGAGCAGTACTTC.